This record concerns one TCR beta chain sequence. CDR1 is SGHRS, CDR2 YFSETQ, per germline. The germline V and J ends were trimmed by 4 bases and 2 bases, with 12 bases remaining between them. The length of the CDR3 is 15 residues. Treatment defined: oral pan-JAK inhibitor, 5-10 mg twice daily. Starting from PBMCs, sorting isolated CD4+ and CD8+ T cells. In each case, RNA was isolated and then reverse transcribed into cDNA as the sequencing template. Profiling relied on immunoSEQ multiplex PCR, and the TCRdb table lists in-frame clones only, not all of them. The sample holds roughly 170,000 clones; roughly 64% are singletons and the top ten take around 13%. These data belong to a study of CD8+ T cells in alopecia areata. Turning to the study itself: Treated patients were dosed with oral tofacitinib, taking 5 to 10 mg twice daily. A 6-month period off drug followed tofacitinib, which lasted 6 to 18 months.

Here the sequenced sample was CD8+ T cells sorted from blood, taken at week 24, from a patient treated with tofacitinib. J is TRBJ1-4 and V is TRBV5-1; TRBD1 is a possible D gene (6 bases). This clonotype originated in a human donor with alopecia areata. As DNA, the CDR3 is TGCGCCAGCAGCGAACAGGGATGGACTAATGAAAAACTGTTTTTT. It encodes CASSEQGWTNEKLFF.